Below, 12 T cell receptor beta chains from the same sample are listed, as sequenced in a study of blood T cell repertoires in COVID-19. Repertoires were generated with immunoSEQ multiplex PCR, while TCRdb's copy carries only in-frame clones and drops some. The repertoire holds about 270,000 clones, 88% seen once, with roughly 3.9% in the top ten. Specimen: peripheral blood. The receptor source for this set is a man aged 55 to 70 who had recovered from COVID-19.

The V call is TRBV2, the J call TRBJ2-7, with 10 bases aligning to TRBD1. From germline, CDR1 is SNHLY and CDR2 FYNNEI. The junction had 6 bases not matched to a gene; V was cut back by 6 bases and J by 7 bases. The CDR3 runs to 13 residues. CDR3 loop: CASSADRGREQYF. CDR3 DNA sequence: TGTGCCAGCAGCGCTGACAGGGGGCGAGAGCAGTACTTC.

In this sample, this clone turned up once. The chain combines TRBV5-6 with TRBJ1-5, with D possibly TRBD1 on 6 matching bases. Trimming shortened V by 0 bases and J by 1 base, and 11 bases separated the two germline ends. Germline V gives CDR1 SGHDT, CDR2 YYEEEE. This CDR3 has 16 amino acids. The CDR3: CASSLGGQGSNQPQHF. Written as DNA, the CDR3 is TGTGCCAGCAGCTTGGGGGGGCAGGGAAGCAATCAGCCCCAGCATTTT. The full variable domain, in which reference TRBV5-6 and TRBJ1-5 provide the parts outside the CDR3, is DAGVTQSPTHLIKTRGQQVTLRCSPKSGHDTVSWYQQALGQGPQFIFQYYEEEERQRGNFPDRFSGHQFPNYSSELNVNALLLGDSALYLCASSLGGQGSNQPQHFGDGTRLSIL.

The rearrangement uses TRBV29-1 and TRBJ2-3, with a tentative D call TRBD2 (6 bases). This CDR3 is built from 12 residues. V was cut by 2 bases and J by 5 bases, with 8 bases left in between. CDR1 and CDR2 from the germline V gene are SQVTM and ANQGSEA. The CDR3 DNA follows: TGCAGCGTTGAATGGGGAGGAGATACGCAGTATTTT. Its protein is CSVEWGGDTQYF.

The chain combines TRBV7-9 with TRBJ1-6, with TRBD1 matching over 7 bases. Germline CDR1 reads SEHNR; CDR2 reads FQNEAQ (reference sequence). The J segment lost 8 bases and the V segment lost 7 bases, leaving 8 bases of the junction unmatched. CDR3 length: 14 amino acids. CDR3 loop: CASTPDRRYSPLHF. CDR3 bases: TGTGCCAGCACCCCGGACAGGCGTTATTCACCCCTCCACTTT.

The rearrangement uses TRBV15 and TRBJ2-1; tentative D call: TRBD1 (6 bases). The V gene lost 0 bases and the J gene lost 8 bases, with 14 bases spanning the gap. The CDR3 contains 15 residues. Germline lookup yields CDR1 LNHNV and CDR2 YYDKDF (reference sequence). CDR3 loop: CATSRDHRVLDEQFF. The DNA for the CDR3 is TGTGCCACCAGCAGAGATCACAGGGTGCTAGATGAGCAGTTCTTC.

This clone was picked up a small number of times. The chain carries TRBV18 and TRBJ2-7, with D perhaps TRBD1 (5 bases). The V end was cut by 3 bases, the J end by 3 bases, with 12 bases between. Germline-derived CDR1 and CDR2 are KGHSH and LQKENI. The CDR3 covers 14 residues. This CDR3 is CASSPEHRSYEQYF. CDR3 in DNA: TGTGCCAGCTCACCGGAGCACAGGAGCTACGAGCAGTACTTC.

This clone showed up just once. V and J are TRBV30 and TRBJ1-6; no firm D call. Trimming cost V 4 bases and J 0 bases, with 7 bases left between them. Germline V lookup: CDR1 GTSNPN, CDR2 SVGIG (reference sequence). The CDR3 loop spans 14 amino acids. The CDR3 DNA sequence: TGTGCCTGGAAGCCCCGCTCCTATAATTCACCCCTCCACTTT. It specifies CAWKPRSYNSPLHF.

This chain joins TRBV5-1 and TRBJ2-7, with 7 bases fitting TRBD1. Germline V lookup: CDR1 SGHRS, CDR2 YFSETQ. The V and J ends lost 3 bases and 1 base, in that order; junction bases with no gene match: 7. The CDR3 has 15 amino acids. The DNA of the CDR3 is TGCGCCAGCAGCTCCGACAGGGCCCTATCCTACGAGCAGTACTTC. It codes for CASSSDRALSYEQYF.

This chain links TRBV9 with TRBJ1-6; 8 nucleotides align to TRBD1. Germline loops: CDR1 SGDLS, CDR2 YYNGEE. This CDR3 spans 15 amino acids. J gave up 9 bases and V 0 bases, and 5 bases lay outside the gene matches. The CDR3 bases are TGTGCCAGCAGCGTAGCTGGGGACAGGAGTTCACCCCTCCACTTT. This translates into CASSVAGDRSSPLHF. Full variable domain (missing parts from reference TRBV9 and TRBJ1-6): DSGVTQTPKHLITATGQRVTLRCSPRSGDLSVYWYQQSLDQGLQFLIQYYNGEERAKGNILERFSAQQFPDLHSELNLSSLELGDSALYFCASSVAGDRSSPLHFGNGTRLTVT.

The chain employs TRBV5-6 and TRBJ2-7, with a weak D call TRBD1 (5 bases). This CDR3 contains 12 residues. Germline values: CDR1 SGHDT, CDR2 YYEEEE. Trimming pared 4 bases from V and 5 bases from J, leaving 10 bases between. CDR3 in DNA: TGTGCCAGCAGCCACGACAGTAACGAGCAGTACTTC. As protein: CASSHDSNEQYF. Full variable domain (outside the CDR3, taken from reference TRBV5-6 and TRBJ2-7): DAGVTQSPTHLIKTRGQQVTLRCSPKSGHDTVSWYQQALGQGPQFIFQYYEEEERQRGNFPDRFSGHQFPNYSSELNVNALLLGDSALYLCASSHDSNEQYFGPGTRLTVT.

Worth noting for this clone: The sample carries other DNA sequences with the same CDR3. The V and J genes are TRBV11-3 and TRBJ1-1; D is unresolved. The ends were cut back, 5 bases at V and 1 base at J, with 8 bases in the middle. Germline V gene data show CDR1 as SGHNT and CDR2 as YENEEA. CDR3 length: 13 residues. CDR3 residues: CASSLGRNTEAFF. The CDR3 nucleotides read TGTGCCAGCAGCCTCGGGAGGAACACTGAAGCTTTCTTT.

This chain joins TRBV9 and TRBJ2-3; 13 bases are shared with TRBD2. CDR3 length: 18 amino acids. V was pared by 4 bases and J by 3 bases, with 11 bases of the junction left unmatched. From germline, CDR1 is SGDLS and CDR2 YYNGEE. The CDR3 DNA reads TGTGCCAGCAGCCCCTTAACTAGCGGGGGGGCCCCAACAGATACGCAGTATTTT. Translating it yields CASSPLTSGGAPTDTQYF.